Reported below is one T cell receptor beta chain. Between the trimmed V and J ends, which lost 5 bases and 4 bases, there was a span of 2 bases. The CDR3 runs to 10 residues. CDR1 and CDR2 from the germline V gene are SNHLY and FYNNEI. This sample is part of a study of control samples from healthy donors and cancer patients. TCRdb's copy holds only in-frame clones and misses some; the assay was immunoSEQ multiplex PCR. The table lists about 75,000 clones, around 95% of them singletons. The sequenced material came from blood. This clonotype was sampled from a woman in her forties in good health. This rearrangement joins TRBV2 to TRBJ2-5; D call uncertain. CDR3: CASSRETQYF. The CDR3 bases are TGTGCCAGCAGTAGAGAGACCCAGTACTTC.